Presented here are 17 T cell receptor beta chains from one specimen sequenced in a study of T cell repertoires in cytomegalovirus infection. One entry per CDR3 protein, called by TCRdb with MiXCR from the reads. The data contain about 530,000 distinct CDR3 sequences, more than 20% of them seen just once; the ten biggest clones take up under 15%. The sequenced sample consisted of PBMCs. The source of these receptors is a human donor in good health (CMV status not recorded). Some clones in this sample may be carry-over from other donors' samples.

The chain couples TRBV6-2 or TRBV6-3 to TRBJ2-3; 7 nucleotides match TRBD1. This CDR3 has 19 amino acids. The V gene end was trimmed by 4 bases and the J gene end by 0 bases; junction bases not matched to a gene: 16. Germline CDR1 reads MNHEY; CDR2 reads SVGEGT. For the CDR3, the DNA is TGTGCCAGCAGTTTCTCAGTTCGACGAGGGACAGCCAGCACAGATACGCAGTATTTT. Protein product: CASSFSVRRGTASTDTQYF.

This chain links TRBV11-2 with TRBJ1-4; D is ambiguous. The CDR3 is 15 amino acids. CDR1 SGHAT and CDR2 FQNNGV come from the germline V gene. The V and J ends lost 5 bases and 7 bases respectively, with 17 bases between them. The CDR3 loop is CASSKGGHPFEKLFF. CDR3 DNA: TGTGCCAGCAGCAAAGGAGGGCATCCCTTTGAAAAACTGTTTTTT.

At least ten counts were recorded for this clonotype. DNA of the CDR3: TGTGCCAGCAGCTTAATAGCGGGAGGGGTCTACAATGAGCAGTTCTTC. Amino acid sequence: CASSLIAGGVYNEQFF. The chain is built from TRBV7-8 and TRBJ2-1, with TRBD2 identical over 11 bases. The V gene's germline CDR1 is SGHVS and CDR2 FQNEAQ. Trimming cost V 2 bases and J 3 bases; bases outside gene matches: 3. The CDR3 runs to 16 residues.

This sequence joins TRBV3-1 and TRBJ1-2, with no clear D. This CDR3 is 14 amino acids long. V shed 1 base and J shed 4 bases, with 10 bases lying between them. The germline V gene encodes CDR1 LGHDT and CDR2 YNNKEL (reference sequence). This chain's CDR3 is CASSQGGTSYGYTF. CDR3 bases: TGTGCCAGCAGCCAAGGTGGCACCTCCTATGGCTACACCTTC.

There are many counts of this clonotype. This chain links TRBV7-2 with TRBJ2-3, with a tentative D call TRBD2 (7 bases). The germline V gene has CDR1 SGHTA and CDR2 FQGNSA. With 1 base removed from V and 2 bases from J, the gap between germline ends came to 19 bases. This CDR3 has 18 residues. As DNA, the CDR3 is TGTGCCAGCAGCTTAGAAGCGGGGACAAGATCTAACACAGATACGCAGTATTTT. Amino acids: CASSLEAGTRSNTDTQYF. The variable domain in full, with the rest retrieved from reference TRBV7-2 and TRBJ2-3, is GAGVSQSPSNKVTEKGKDVELRCDPISGHTALYWYRQSLGQGLEFLIYFQGNSAPDKSGLPSDRFSAERTGGSVSTLTIQRTQQEDSAVYLCASSLEAGTRSNTDTQYFGPGTRLTVL.

This sequence joins TRBV6-2 or TRBV6-3 and TRBJ1-5; 10 bases fit TRBD1. The CDR3 totals 16 residues. Trimming cost V 2 bases and J 7 bases; bases outside gene matches: 8. Germline CDR1 reads MNHEY; CDR2 reads SVGEGT. CDR3 coding DNA: TGTGCCAGCAGTTACAGGACCGGGACAGGGGACCAGCCCCAGCATTTT. Translation: CASSYRTGTGDQPQHF.

The chain couples TRBV30 to TRBJ1-2; 12 bases are a match to TRBD1. The CDR3 runs to 17 residues. Germline CDR1 GTSNPN, CDR2 SVGIG (reference sequence). The V segment lost 3 bases and the J segment 4 bases; nucleotides outside the gene matches: 12. The CDR3 sequence: CAWRYPGQGARGYGYTF. CDR3 bases: TGTGCCTGGAGATACCCGGGACAGGGGGCTCGCGGCTATGGCTACACCTTC.

This clonotype was found once. The chain uses TRBV7-6 and TRBJ2-7, with 9 bases aligning to TRBD1. V trimming: 5 bases; J trimming: 7 bases; junction bases outside the gene matches: 9. In germline, CDR1 is SGHVS, CDR2 FNYEAQ. The CDR3 has 14 residues. As DNA, the CDR3 is TGTGCCAGCAGCCCCGGGACAGGGAAAGGAGAGCAGTACTTC. Translating gives CASSPGTGKGEQYF. The whole variable domain, remainder taken from reference TRBV7-6 and TRBJ2-7, is GAGVSQSPRYKVTKRGQDVALRCDPISGHVSLYWYRQALGQGPEFLTYFNYEAQQDKSGLPNDRFSAERPEGSISTLTIQRTEQRDSAMYRCASSPGTGKGEQYFGPGTRLTVT.

The J gene is TRBJ2-2, the V gene TRBV18, with D possibly TRBD2 on 5 matching bases. The CDR3 spans 14 residues. Germline V CDR1 and CDR2: KGHSH, LQKENI. V lost 5 bases and J lost 3, with 10 bases in between. The CDR3 sequence is CASSTGKYTGELFF. The CDR3 nucleotides are TGTGCCAGCTCAACGGGAAAGTACACCGGGGAGCTGTTTTTT.

V usage is TRBV7-2 and J usage is TRBJ2-5; D perhaps matches TRBD2 (6 bases). The CDR3 totals 16 residues. V lost 5 bases to trimming and J lost 5 bases, with 21 bases between them. CDR1 is SGHTA, CDR2 FQGNSA, per germline. The CDR3 bases are TGTGCCAGCAGCCCTGGACTACTACTCAGTTTTGAGACCCAGTACTTC. Encoded protein: CASSPGLLLSFETQYF.

This clonotype was seen repeatedly, ten times or more. The chain couples TRBV7-6 to TRBJ2-1; 11 nucleotides match TRBD2. CDR1 SGHVS and CDR2 FNYEAQ come from the germline V gene. V dropped 5 bases and J dropped 7; count of bases not matched to a gene: 13. The CDR3 has 17 amino acids. CDR3 sequence: CASSPSVAGGPRNEQFF. DNA for the CDR3: TGTGCCAGCAGCCCCTCGGTAGCGGGAGGGCCGAGGAATGAGCAGTTCTTC.

This clonotype was recorded a few times. The rearrangement joins TRBV4-2 to TRBJ1-5; D remains unclear. The V gene's germline CDR1 is LGHNA and CDR2 YNFKEQ. Trimming took 1 base from V and 7 from J, leaving 17 bases between them. The CDR3 totals 16 residues. The CDR3 sequence is CASSQVWPVVEQPQHF. In DNA, the CDR3 is TGTGCCAGCAGCCAAGTCTGGCCGGTGGTGGAGCAGCCCCAGCATTTT.

V and J are TRBV6-5 and TRBJ1-2; D not resolved. Trimming left V 5 bases short and J 4 bases short, with 11 bases between. The germline gives CDR1 MNHEY, CDR2 SVGAGI. The CDR3 runs 13 residues. The CDR3 nucleotides read TGTGCCAGCAGTAACGCAGCGCTCTATGGCTACACCTTC. Amino acids: CASSNAALYGYTF.

The V gene is TRBV5-4, the J gene TRBJ1-4, with a tentative D call TRBD1 (5 bases). The CDR3 spans 16 residues. CDR1 and CDR2 (germline): SGHNT, YYREEE (reference sequence). V was clipped by 4 bases and J by 6 bases, with 19 bases between them. The CDR3 sequence: CASSAGRSFRDEKLFF. Written as DNA, the CDR3 is TGTGCCAGCAGCGCGGGGCGGTCATTCCGAGATGAAAAACTGTTTTTT.

Points on this clonotype: A read error may explain this, as a much larger clone is one base away. CDR3 protein: CASSLKVGRQFF. DNA for the CDR3: TGTGCCAGCAGCTTAAAAGTAGGGCGGCAGTTCTTC. The rearrangement links TRBV7-4 to TRBJ2-1; D not resolved. This CDR3 spans 12 amino acids. In germline, CDR1 is SGHVT, CDR2 SQSDAQ. V was pared by 2 bases and J by 12 bases, with 11 bases between.

V and J are TRBV15 and TRBJ1-1; 8 bases fit TRBD1. V shed 1 base and J 2 bases; nucleotides not matched to a gene: 6. The CDR3 sequence is 16 residues long. In germline, CDR1 is LNHNV, CDR2 YYDKDF (reference sequence). The CDR3 protein is CATSRAKQGGNTEAFF. The CDR3 coding sequence is TGTGCCACCAGCAGAGCCAAACAGGGGGGCAACACTGAAGCTTTCTTT.

In this sample, this clonotype turned up a few times. The V gene is TRBV28, the J gene TRBJ1-1; no firm D call. Germline values: CDR1 MDHEN, CDR2 SYDVKM. The V and J ends lost 4 bases and 5 bases respectively, with 11 bases between them. The CDR3 totals 13 residues. In DNA, the CDR3 is TGTGCCAGCAGTTCCGTAGCCCGGACTGAAGCTTTCTTT. This gives the protein CASSSVARTEAFF.